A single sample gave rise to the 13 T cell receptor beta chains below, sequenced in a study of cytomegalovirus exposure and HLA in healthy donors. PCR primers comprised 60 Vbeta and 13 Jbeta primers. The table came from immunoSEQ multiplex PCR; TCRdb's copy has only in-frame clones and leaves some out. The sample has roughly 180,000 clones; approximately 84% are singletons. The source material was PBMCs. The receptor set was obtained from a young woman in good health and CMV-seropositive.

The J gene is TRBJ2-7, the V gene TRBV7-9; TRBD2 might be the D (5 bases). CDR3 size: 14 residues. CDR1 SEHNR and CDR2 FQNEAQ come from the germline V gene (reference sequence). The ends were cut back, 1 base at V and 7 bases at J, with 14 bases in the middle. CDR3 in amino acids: CASSLDAGSEEQYF. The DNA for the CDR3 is TGTGCCAGCAGCTTAGATGCCGGTAGCGAAGAGCAGTACTTC.

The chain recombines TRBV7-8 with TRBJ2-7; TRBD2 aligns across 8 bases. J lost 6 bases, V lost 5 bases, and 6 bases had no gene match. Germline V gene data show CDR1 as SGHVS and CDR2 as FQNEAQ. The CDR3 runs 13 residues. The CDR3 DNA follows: TGTGCCAGCAGCCCGGGGGGGGGACTCGAGCAGTACTTC. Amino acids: CASSPGGGLEQYF.

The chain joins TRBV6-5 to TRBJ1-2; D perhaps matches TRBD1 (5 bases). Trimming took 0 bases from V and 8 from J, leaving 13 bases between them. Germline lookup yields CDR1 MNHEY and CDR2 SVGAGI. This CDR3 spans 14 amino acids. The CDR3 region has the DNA TGTGCCAGCAGTTACTCATCCAGGGTTTTAGGCTACACCTTC. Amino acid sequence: CASSYSSRVLGYTF.

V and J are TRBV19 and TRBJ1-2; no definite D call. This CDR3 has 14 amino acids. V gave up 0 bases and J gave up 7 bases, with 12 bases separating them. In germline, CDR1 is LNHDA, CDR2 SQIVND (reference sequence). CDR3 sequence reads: CASSIEARPGGYTF. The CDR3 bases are TGTGCCAGTAGTATAGAGGCGCGGCCGGGTGGCTACACCTTC.

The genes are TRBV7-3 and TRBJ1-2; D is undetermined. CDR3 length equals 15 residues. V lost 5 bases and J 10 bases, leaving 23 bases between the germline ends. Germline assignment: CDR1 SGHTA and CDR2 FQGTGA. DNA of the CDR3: TGTGCCAGCAGCCCAAGTGTGCGGACTAAGAAATTCTACACCTTC. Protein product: CASSPSVRTKKFYTF.

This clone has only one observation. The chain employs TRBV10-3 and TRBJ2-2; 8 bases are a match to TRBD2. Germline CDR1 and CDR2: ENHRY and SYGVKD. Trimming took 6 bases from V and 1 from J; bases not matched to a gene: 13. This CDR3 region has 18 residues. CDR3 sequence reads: CAIRRAGSGGLNTGELFF. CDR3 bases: TGTGCCATCAGAAGGGCGGGGAGCGGGGGCCTGAACACCGGGGAGCTGTTTTTT.

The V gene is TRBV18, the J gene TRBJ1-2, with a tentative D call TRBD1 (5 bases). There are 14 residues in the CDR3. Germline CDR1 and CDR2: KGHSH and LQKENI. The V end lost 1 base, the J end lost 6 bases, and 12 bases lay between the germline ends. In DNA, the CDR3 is TGTGCCAGCTCACCACAGGAGGGGATGCATGGCTACACCTTC. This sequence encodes CASSPQEGMHGYTF.

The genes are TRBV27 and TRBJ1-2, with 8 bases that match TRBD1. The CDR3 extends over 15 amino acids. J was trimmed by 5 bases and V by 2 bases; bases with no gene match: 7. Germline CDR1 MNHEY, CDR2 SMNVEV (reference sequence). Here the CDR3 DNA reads TGTGCCAGCAGTTTAGATTCAGGGGGCGTATATGGCTACACCTTC. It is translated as CASSLDSGGVYGYTF.

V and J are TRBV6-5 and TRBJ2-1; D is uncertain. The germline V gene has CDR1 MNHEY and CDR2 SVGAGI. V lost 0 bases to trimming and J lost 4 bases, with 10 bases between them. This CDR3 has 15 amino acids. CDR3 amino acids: CASSYSGQAYNEQFF. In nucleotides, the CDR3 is TGTGCCAGCAGTTACTCCGGCCAGGCATACAATGAGCAGTTCTTC.

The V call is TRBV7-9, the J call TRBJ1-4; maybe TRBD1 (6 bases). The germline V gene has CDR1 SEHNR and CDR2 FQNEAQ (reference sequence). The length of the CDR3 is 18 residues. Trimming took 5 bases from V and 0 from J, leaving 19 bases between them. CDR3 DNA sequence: TGTGCCAGCAGCACCCCCGCCCGACAGGCGCCAACTAATGAAAAACTGTTTTTT. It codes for CASSTPARQAPTNEKLFF.

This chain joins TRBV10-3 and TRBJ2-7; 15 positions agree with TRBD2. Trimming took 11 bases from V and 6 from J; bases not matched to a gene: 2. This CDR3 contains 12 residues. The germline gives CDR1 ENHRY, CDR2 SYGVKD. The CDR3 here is CASGLAGGEQYF. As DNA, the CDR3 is TGTGCCTCGGGACTAGCGGGAGGCGAGCAGTACTTC.

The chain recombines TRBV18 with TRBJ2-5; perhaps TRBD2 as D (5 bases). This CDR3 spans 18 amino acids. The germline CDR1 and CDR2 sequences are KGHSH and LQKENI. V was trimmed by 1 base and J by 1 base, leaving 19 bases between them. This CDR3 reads CASSPLGPGNPTQETQYF. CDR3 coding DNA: TGTGCCAGCTCACCACTTGGTCCGGGGAATCCCACCCAAGAGACCCAGTACTTC. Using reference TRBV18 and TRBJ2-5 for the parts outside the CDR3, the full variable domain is NAGVMQNPRHLVRRRGQEARLRCSPMKGHSHVYWYRQLPEEGLKFMVYLQKENIIDESGMPKERFSAEFPKEGPSILRIQQVVRGDSAAYFCASSPLGPGNPTQETQYFGPGTRLLVL.

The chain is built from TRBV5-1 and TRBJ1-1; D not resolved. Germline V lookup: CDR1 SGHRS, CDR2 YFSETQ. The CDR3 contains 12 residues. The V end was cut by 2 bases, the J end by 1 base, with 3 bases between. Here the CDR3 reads CASSFGNTEAFF. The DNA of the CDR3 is TGCGCCAGCAGCTTCGGGAACACTGAAGCTTTCTTT.